This T cell receptor (beta chain) is from a study of cytomegalovirus exposure and HLA in healthy donors. Germline CDR1 is SGHDT and CDR2 is YYEEEE. V shed 0 bases and J shed 1 base, with 7 bases lying between them. The CDR3 sequence is 15 residues long. Primers for the PCR totalled 60 Vbeta and 13 Jbeta. Data came from immunoSEQ multiplex PCR; TCRdb stores just in-frame clones and leaves some out. This sample has 100,000 to 150,000 clones, with 81% found just once. The source is a woman aged 40 to 50 in good health and CMV-seropositive. This chain joins TRBV5-6 and TRBJ2-2; unclear D gene. The sequencing input was PBMCs. This CDR3 reads CASSLAGRNTGELFF. In nucleotides, the CDR3 is TGTGCCAGCAGCTTGGCCGGTAGGAACACCGGGGAGCTGTTTTTT.